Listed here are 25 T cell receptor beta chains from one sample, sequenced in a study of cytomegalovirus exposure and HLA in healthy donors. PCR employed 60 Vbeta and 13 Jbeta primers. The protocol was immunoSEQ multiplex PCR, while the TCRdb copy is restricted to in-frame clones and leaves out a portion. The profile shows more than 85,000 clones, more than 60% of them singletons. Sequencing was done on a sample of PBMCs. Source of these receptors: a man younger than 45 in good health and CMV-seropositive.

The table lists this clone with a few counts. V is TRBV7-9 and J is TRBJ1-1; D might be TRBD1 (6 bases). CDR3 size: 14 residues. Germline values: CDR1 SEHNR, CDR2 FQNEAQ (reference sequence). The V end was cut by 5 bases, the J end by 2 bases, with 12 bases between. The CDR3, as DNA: TGTGCCAGCAGCCCATGGACAGTCAACACTGAAGCTTTCTTT. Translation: CASSPWTVNTEAFF.

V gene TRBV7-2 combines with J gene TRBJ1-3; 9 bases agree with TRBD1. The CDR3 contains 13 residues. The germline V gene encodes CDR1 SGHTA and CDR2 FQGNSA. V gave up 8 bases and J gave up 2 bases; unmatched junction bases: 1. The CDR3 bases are TGTGCCAGCCGGGACAGGGCTGGAAACACCATATATTTT. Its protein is CASRDRAGNTIYF.

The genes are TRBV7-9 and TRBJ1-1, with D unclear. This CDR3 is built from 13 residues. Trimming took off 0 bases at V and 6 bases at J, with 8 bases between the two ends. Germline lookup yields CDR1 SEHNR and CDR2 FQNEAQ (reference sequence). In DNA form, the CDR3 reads TGTGCCAGCAGCTTAGCGAGAACTGCTGAAGCTTTCTTT. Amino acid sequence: CASSLARTAEAFF.

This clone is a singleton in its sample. CDR3: CASSPINGELFF. CDR3 DNA sequence: TGTGCCAGCAGTCCAATCAACGGGGAGCTGTTTTTT. This rearrangement joins TRBV27 to TRBJ2-2; D is undetermined. V dropped 5 bases and J dropped 7 bases, with 8 bases sitting between them. The CDR3 is 12 amino acids. The germline CDR1 and CDR2 sequences are MNHEY and SMNVEV (reference sequence).

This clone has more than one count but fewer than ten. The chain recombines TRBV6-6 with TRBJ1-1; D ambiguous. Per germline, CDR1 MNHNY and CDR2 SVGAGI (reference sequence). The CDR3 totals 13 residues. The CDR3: CVGLEEVGTEAFF. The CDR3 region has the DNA TGTGTTGGGTTGGAGGAAGTCGGCACTGAAGCTTTCTTT.

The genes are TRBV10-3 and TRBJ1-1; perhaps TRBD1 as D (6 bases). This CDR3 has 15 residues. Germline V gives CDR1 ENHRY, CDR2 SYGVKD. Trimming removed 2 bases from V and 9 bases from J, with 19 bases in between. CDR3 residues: CAISEPVGGAQKAFF. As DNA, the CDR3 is TGTGCCATCAGTGAGCCGGTGGGGGGGGCGCAGAAAGCTTTCTTT.

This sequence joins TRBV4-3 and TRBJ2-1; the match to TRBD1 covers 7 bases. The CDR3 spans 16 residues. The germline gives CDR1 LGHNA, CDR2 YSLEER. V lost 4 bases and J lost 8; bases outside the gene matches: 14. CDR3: CASSRWGQSVGDEQFF. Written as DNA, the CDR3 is TGCGCCAGCAGCCGTTGGGGACAGAGTGTAGGGGATGAGCAGTTCTTC.

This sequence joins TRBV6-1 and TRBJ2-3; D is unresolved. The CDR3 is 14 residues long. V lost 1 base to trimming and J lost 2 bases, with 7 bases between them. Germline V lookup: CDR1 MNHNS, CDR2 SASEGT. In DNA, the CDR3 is TGTGCCAGCAGTGAAGTCCTTCCCACAGATACGCAGTATTTT. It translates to CASSEVLPTDTQYF.

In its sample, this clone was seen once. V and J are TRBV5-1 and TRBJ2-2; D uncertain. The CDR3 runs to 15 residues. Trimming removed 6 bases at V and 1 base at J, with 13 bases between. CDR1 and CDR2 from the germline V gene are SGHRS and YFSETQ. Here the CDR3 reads CASTNANENTGELFF. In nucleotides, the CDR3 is TGCGCCAGCACCAATGCGAACGAGAACACCGGGGAGCTGTTTTTT.

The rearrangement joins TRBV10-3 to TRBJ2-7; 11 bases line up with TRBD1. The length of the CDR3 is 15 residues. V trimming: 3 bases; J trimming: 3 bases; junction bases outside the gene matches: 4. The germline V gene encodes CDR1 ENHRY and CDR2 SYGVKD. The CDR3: CAISDPGTGGYEQYF. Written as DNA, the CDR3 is TGTGCCATCAGTGACCCAGGGACAGGGGGCTACGAGCAGTACTTC.

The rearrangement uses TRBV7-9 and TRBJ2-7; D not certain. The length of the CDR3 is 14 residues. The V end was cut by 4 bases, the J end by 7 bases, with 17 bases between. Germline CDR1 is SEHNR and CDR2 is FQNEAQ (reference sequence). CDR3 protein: CASSSTQLRFEQYF. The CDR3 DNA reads TGTGCCAGCAGCTCGACTCAATTACGATTTGAGCAGTACTTC.

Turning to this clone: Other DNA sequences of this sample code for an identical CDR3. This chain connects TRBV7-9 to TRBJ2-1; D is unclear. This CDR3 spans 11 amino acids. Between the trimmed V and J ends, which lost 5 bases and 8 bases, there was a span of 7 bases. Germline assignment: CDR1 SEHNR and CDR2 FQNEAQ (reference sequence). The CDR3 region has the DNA TGTGCCAGCAGCCCGCAGGATGAGCAGTTCTTC. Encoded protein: CASSPQDEQFF.

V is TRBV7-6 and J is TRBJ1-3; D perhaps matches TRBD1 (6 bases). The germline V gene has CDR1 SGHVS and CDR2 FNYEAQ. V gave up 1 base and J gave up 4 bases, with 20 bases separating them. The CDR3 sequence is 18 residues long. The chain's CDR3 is CASSLGLPGHRAGNTIYF. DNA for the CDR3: TGTGCCAGCAGCTTAGGTCTTCCGGGACACAGGGCGGGAAACACCATATATTTT.

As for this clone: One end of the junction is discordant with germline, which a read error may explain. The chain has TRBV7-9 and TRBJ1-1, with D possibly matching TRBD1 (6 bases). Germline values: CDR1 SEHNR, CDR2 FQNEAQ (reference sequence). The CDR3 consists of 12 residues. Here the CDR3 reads CSSSYRDGEAFF. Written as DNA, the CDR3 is TGTTCCAGCAGCTACAGGGACGGTGAAGCTTTCTTT.

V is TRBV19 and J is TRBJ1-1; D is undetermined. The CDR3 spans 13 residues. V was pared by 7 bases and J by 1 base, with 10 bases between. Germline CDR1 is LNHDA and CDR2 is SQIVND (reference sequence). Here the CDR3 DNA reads TGTGCCAGTACCGCTAGCACGAACACTGAAGCTTTCTTT. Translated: CASTASTNTEAFF.

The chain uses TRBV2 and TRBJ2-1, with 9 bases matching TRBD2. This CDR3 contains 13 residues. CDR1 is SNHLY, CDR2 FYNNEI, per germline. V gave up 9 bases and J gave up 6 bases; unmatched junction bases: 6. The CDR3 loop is CASSSGNFNEQFF. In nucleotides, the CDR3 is TGTGCCAGTTCTAGCGGGAACTTCAATGAGCAGTTCTTC.

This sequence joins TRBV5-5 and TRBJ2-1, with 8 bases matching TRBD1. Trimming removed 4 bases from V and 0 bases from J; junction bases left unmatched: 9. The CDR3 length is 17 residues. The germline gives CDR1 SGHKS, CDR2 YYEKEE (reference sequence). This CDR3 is CASSSTTGVPSYNEQFF. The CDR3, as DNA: TGTGCCAGCAGCAGCACGACAGGGGTTCCCTCCTACAATGAGCAGTTCTTC. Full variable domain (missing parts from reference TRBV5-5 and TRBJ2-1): DAGVTQSPTHLIKTRGQQVTLRCSPISGHKSVSWYQQVLGQGPQFIFQYYEKEERGRGNFPDRFSARQFPNYSSELNVNALLLGDSALYLCASSSTTGVPSYNEQFFGPGTRLTVL.

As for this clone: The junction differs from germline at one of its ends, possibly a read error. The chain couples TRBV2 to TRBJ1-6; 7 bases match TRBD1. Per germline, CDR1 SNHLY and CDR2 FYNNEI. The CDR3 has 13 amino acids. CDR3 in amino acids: CASSGQFNSPPHF. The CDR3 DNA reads TGTGCCAGCTCGGGACAGTTTAATTCACCCCCCCACTTT. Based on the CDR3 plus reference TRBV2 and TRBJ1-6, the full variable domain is EPEVTQTPSHQVTQMGQEVILRCVPISNHLYFYWYRQILGQKVEFLVSFYNNEISEKSEIFDDQFSVERPDGSNFTLKIRSTKLEDSAMYFCASSGQFNSPPHFGNGTRLTVT.

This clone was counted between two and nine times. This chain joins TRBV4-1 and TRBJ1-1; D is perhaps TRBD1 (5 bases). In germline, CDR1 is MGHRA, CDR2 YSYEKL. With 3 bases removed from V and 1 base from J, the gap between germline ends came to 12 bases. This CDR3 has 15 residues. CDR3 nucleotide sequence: TGCGCCAGCAGCCACTTTCAGGGCGGGAACACTGAAGCTTTCTTT. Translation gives CASSHFQGGNTEAFF.

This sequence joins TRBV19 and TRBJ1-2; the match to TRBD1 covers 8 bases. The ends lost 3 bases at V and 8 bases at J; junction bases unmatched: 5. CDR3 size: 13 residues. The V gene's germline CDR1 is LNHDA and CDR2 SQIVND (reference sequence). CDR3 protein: CASSILQGAGYTF. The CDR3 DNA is TGTGCCAGTAGTATTCTGCAGGGGGCCGGCTACACCTTC. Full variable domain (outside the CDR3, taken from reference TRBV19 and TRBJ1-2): DGGITQSPKYLFRKEGQNVTLSCEQNLNHDAMYWYRQDPGQGLRLIYYSQIVNDFQKGDIAEGYSVSREKKESFPLTVTSAQKNPTAFYLCASSILQGAGYTFGSGTRLTVV.

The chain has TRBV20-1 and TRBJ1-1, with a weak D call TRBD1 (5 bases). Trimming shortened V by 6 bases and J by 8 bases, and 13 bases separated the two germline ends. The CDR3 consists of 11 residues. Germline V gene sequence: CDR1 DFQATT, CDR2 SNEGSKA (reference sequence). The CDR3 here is CSAANRREAFF. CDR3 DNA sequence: TGCAGTGCAGCAAACAGGAGAGAAGCTTTCTTT.

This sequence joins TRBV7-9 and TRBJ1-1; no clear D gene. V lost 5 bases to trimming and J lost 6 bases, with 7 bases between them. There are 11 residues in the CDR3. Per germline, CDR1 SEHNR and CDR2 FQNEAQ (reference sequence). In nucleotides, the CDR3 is TGTGCCAGCAGCCAGGTCCCTGAAGCTTTCTTT. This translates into CASSQVPEAFF.

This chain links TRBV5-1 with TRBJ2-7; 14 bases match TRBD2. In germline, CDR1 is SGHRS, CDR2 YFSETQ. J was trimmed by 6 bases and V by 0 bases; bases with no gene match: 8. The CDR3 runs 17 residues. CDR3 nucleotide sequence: TGCGCCAGCAGCTTGGGACTAGCGGGGGGGTTCCCCCGCGAGCAGTACTTC. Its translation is CASSLGLAGGFPREQYF.

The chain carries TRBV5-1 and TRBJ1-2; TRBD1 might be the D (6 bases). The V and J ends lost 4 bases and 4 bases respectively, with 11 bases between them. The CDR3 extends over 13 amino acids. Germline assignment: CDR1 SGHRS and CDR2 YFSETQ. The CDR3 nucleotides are TGCGCCAGCAGCGGGGGACAAGTCTATGGCTACACCTTC. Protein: CASSGGQVYGYTF.

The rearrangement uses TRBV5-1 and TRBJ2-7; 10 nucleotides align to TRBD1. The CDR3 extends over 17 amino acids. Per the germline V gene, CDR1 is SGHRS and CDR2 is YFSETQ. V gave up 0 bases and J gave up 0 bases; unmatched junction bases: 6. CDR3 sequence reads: CASSLARGTGASYEQYF. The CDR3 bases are TGCGCCAGCAGCTTGGCCAGAGGGACAGGGGCCTCCTACGAGCAGTACTTC.